Following are 30 T cell receptor beta chains from one sample sequenced in a study of T cells in Graves' hyperthyroidism and ophthalmopathy. Researchers took RNA transcripts and amplified the TCR beta CDR3 regions from them. A set of HTBI primers served as the primers for a first-round RT-PCR of the TCR CDR3. MiXCR, applied by TCRdb to the multiplex PCR reads, yields one record per CDR3 protein. The sample contains under 750,000 distinct CDR3 sequences, around 20% of which appear only once. The source material was blood. The receptors shown here come from a woman aged 50 to 65 with Graves' hyperthyroidism that later progressed to Graves' ophthalmopathy.

The chain is built from TRBV15 and TRBJ1-4; 9 nucleotides agree with TRBD1. Germline V gene sequence: CDR1 LNHNV, CDR2 YYDKDF (reference sequence). This CDR3 is 18 amino acids long. The J segment lost 0 bases and the V segment lost 6 bases, leaving 11 bases of the junction unmatched. CDR3 coding DNA: TGTGCCACCAGGGGGACAGGGAGGGTGAATGCAACTAATGAAAAACTGTTTTTT. This codes for CATRGTGRVNATNEKLFF.

V gene TRBV7-8 combines with J gene TRBJ2-1; D unclear. Germline assignment: CDR1 SGHVS and CDR2 FQNEAQ. V shed 1 base and J shed 7 bases, with 11 bases lying between them. The CDR3 sequence is 14 residues long. CDR3 amino acids: CASSLEYPANEQFF. Written as DNA, the CDR3 is TGTGCCAGCAGCTTAGAGTACCCGGCGAATGAGCAGTTCTTC.

The chain combines TRBV10-3 with TRBJ2-3; D might be TRBD1 or TRBD2, each matching 5 bases. This CDR3 region has 16 residues. The ends were cut back, 3 bases at V and 1 base at J, with 14 bases in the middle. Germline CDR1 ENHRY, CDR2 SYGVKD. Here the CDR3 reads CAISEGTWEGTDTQYF. DNA of the CDR3: TGTGCCATCAGTGAAGGGACCTGGGAAGGCACAGATACGCAGTATTTT.

This clonotype was seen ten or more times. The rearrangement uses TRBV6-1 and TRBJ1-2; 7 nucleotides agree with TRBD1. Germline V lookup: CDR1 MNHNS, CDR2 SASEGT. The CDR3 is 15 amino acids. With 6 bases clipped from V and 2 bases from J, the junction kept 9 bases outside the gene matches. The CDR3 nucleotides read TGTGCCAGCAGCCACGGACAGGAAAGAAACTATGGCTACACCTTC. This encodes CASSHGQERNYGYTF.

This clonotype was detected only a few times. J is TRBJ1-3 and V is TRBV5-1; 8 bases are a match to TRBD1. The V and J ends lost 6 bases and 4 bases, in that order; junction bases with no gene match: 9. The CDR3 runs to 15 residues. Germline values: CDR1 SGHRS, CDR2 YFSETQ. The DNA of the CDR3 is TGCGCCAGCAAACCCGGACAGGGAGGGGGAAACACCATATATTTT. Its translation is CASKPGQGGGNTIYF.

Notes on this clonotype: A read error may explain this, as a much larger clone is one base away. The J gene is TRBJ1-1, the V gene TRBV3-1; no clear D gene. Deletions cut 7 bases from V and 6 bases from J, with 15 bases between. From germline, CDR1 is LGHDT and CDR2 YNNKEL (reference sequence). The CDR3 runs to 13 residues. The DNA for the CDR3 is TGTGCCAGCACCCGAGCGAAGTGGGCTGAAGCTTTCTTT. Protein product: CASTRAKWAEAFF. Combining the CDR3 with reference TRBV3-1 and TRBJ1-1 gives the whole variable domain DTAVSQTPKYLVTQMGNDKSIKCEQNLGHDTMYWYKQDSKKFLKIMFSYNNKELIINETVPNRFSPKSPDKAHLNLHINSLELGDSAVYFCASTRAKWAEAFFGQGTRLTVV.

This clonotype was counted ten times or more. The V call is TRBV6-2 or TRBV6-3, the J call TRBJ2-7, with D unresolved. Trimming removed 5 bases from V and 0 bases from J, with 11 bases in between. This CDR3 has 14 residues. The germline CDR1 and CDR2 sequences are MNHEY and SVGEGT. CDR3 loop: CASSLLLISYEQYF. The CDR3 DNA reads as TGTGCCAGCAGTCTTCTGCTGATCTCCTACGAGCAGTACTTC.

The CDR3, as DNA: TGTGCCATCACCTCCAGGGGGAATTTTGAAAAACTGTTTTTT. This gives the protein CAITSRGNFEKLFF. V usage is TRBV6-1 and J usage is TRBJ1-4; 7 nucleotides match TRBD1. The junction had 12 bases not matched to a gene; V was cut back by 10 bases and J by 7 bases. CDR1 and CDR2 from the germline V gene are MNHNS and SASEGT. This CDR3 spans 14 amino acids.

This clonotype was found many times. V is TRBV18 and J is TRBJ1-1; 7 bases are shared with TRBD1. V trimming: 3 bases; J trimming: 0 bases; junction bases outside the gene matches: 4. This CDR3 has 15 amino acids. Germline V gene data show CDR1 as KGHSH and CDR2 as LQKENI. CDR3 region: CASSPKTGMNTEAFF. In nucleotides, the CDR3 is TGTGCCAGCTCACCGAAGACAGGGATGAACACTGAAGCTTTCTTT.

The table lists this clonotype with many counts. The CDR3 loop reads CAYTRRTHNSPLHF. The CDR3 DNA follows: TGTGCCTACACGAGGAGAACGCATAATTCACCCCTCCACTTT. This chain uses TRBV30 with TRBJ1-6; D call uncertain. V was pared by 7 bases and J by 5 bases, with 15 bases between. The CDR3 runs 14 residues. Germline assignment: CDR1 GTSNPN and CDR2 SVGIG (reference sequence).

Ten or more counts support this clonotype. The V call is TRBV6-1, the J call TRBJ2-5; unclear D gene. With 5 bases removed from V and 0 bases from J, the gap between germline ends came to 10 bases. Germline V CDR1 and CDR2: MNHNS, SASEGT. This CDR3 is 14 amino acids long. The CDR3 loop is CASSPVGHQETQYF. CDR3 sequence (DNA): TGTGCCAGCAGTCCCGTGGGCCACCAAGAGACCCAGTACTTC.

This clonotype was counted a few times. V and J are TRBV2 and TRBJ2-2; D is possibly TRBD1 (6 bases). Per germline, CDR1 SNHLY and CDR2 FYNNEI. V lost 5 bases and J 0 bases, leaving 13 bases between the germline ends. This CDR3 has 16 residues. In DNA, the CDR3 is TGTGCCAGCAGTTGGGCCGGGACACCGAACACCGGGGAGCTGTTTTTT. Translation gives CASSWAGTPNTGELFF.

This sequence joins TRBV12-3 or TRBV12-4 and TRBJ2-2, with unresolved D. V was cut by 1 base and J by 7 bases, with 10 bases left in between. The CDR3 consists of 14 residues. The DNA for the CDR3 is TGTGCCAGCAGTTTAGGAGTTGCCGACGGGGAGCTGTTTTTT. Protein: CASSLGVADGELFF.

This clonotype showed up just a few times. The genes are TRBV5-1 and TRBJ1-2; D gene ambiguous. The CDR3 totals 14 residues. Germline CDR1 SGHRS, CDR2 YFSETQ. V lost 0 bases and J lost 2, with 8 bases in between. CDR3 in amino acids: CASSLVAPNYGYTF. The CDR3 DNA reads as TGCGCCAGCAGCTTGGTCGCCCCAAACTATGGCTACACCTTC.

The chain carries TRBV20-1 and TRBJ1-1, with D perhaps TRBD1 (6 bases). V gave up 4 bases and J gave up 2 bases, with 14 bases separating them. Germline V gene sequence: CDR1 DFQATT, CDR2 SNEGSKA (reference sequence). The length of the CDR3 is 14 residues. CDR3 DNA: TGCAGTGCTACTTTCGCCAGGGGCAACACTGAAGCTTTCTTT. This sequence encodes CSATFARGNTEAFF.

This clonotype was found a few times. This chain links TRBV5-1 with TRBJ2-1, with 7 positions matching TRBD2. The J segment lost 5 bases and the V segment lost 5 bases, leaving 10 bases of the junction unmatched. The V gene's germline CDR1 is SGHRS and CDR2 YFSETQ. The CDR3 runs 15 residues. The DNA for the CDR3 is TGCGCCAGCAGTCGCGCCGGGACTAAAAACAATGAGCAGTTCTTC. Amino acids: CASSRAGTKNNEQFF.

Comment on this clonotype: A clone one base away is much larger, so this may be a read error. This chain connects TRBV11-2 to TRBJ1-1; D gene unclear. This CDR3 is built from 15 residues. V was shortened by 5 bases and J by 4 bases, with 17 bases between the two germline ends. Looked up from germline, CDR1 is SGHAT and CDR2 is FQNNGV. The chain's CDR3 is CASSPRWESTTEAFF. The CDR3 DNA reads as TGTGCCAGCAGCCCTAGATGGGAGAGTACCACTGAAGCTTTCTTT.

This clonotype was seen ten or more times. CDR3: CASSVVQNTEAFF. The CDR3 bases are TGTGCCAGCAGCGTAGTACAGAACACTGAAGCTTTCTTT. The chain joins TRBV9 to TRBJ1-1; D remains unclear. The germline V gene has CDR1 SGDLS and CDR2 YYNGEE. The V and J ends lost 0 bases and 1 base respectively, with 4 bases between them. The CDR3 sequence is 13 residues long. The entire variable domain, with the rest obtained from reference TRBV9 and TRBJ1-1, is as follows: DSGVTQTPKHLITATGQRVTLRCSPRSGDLSVYWYQQSLDQGLQFLIQYYNGEERAKGNILERFSAQQFPDLHSELNLSSLELGDSALYFCASSVVQNTEAFFGQGTRLTVV.

For this clonotype: One end of the junction fails to match germline, which may point to a read error. The chain links TRBV30 to TRBJ1-1; D gene uncertain. Germline V lookup: CDR1 GTSNPN, CDR2 SVGIG (reference sequence). The CDR3 is made up of 10 amino acids. The CDR3 coding sequence is TGTGCCTGGGGGAACGCTGAAGCTTTCTTT. Translation: CAWGNAEAFF. The full variable domain, in which reference TRBV30 and TRBJ1-1 provide the parts outside the CDR3, is SQTIHQWPATLVQPVGSPLSLECTVEGTSNPNLYWYRQAAGRGLQLLFYSVGIGQISSEVPQNLSASRPQDRQFILSSKKLLLSDSGFYLCAWGNAEAFFGQGTRLTVV.

This clonotype was counted only a few times. The chain uses TRBV7-2 and TRBJ1-5; D call uncertain. V was clipped by 2 bases and J by 3 bases, with 8 bases between them. The CDR3 has 14 residues. CDR1 is SGHTA and CDR2 is FQGNSA in the germline V gene. CDR3 loop: CASSLSANNQPQHF. The CDR3 DNA is TGTGCCAGCAGCTTATCGGCTAACAATCAGCCCCAGCATTTT.

The chain has TRBV6-2 or TRBV6-3 and TRBJ2-7; 8 bases are shared with TRBD1. CDR3 size: 15 residues. CDR1 and CDR2 from the germline V gene are MNHEY and SVGEGT. With 5 bases clipped from V and 3 bases from J, the junction kept 9 bases outside the gene matches. CDR3 protein: CASSNPGTGNYEQYF. As DNA, the CDR3 is TGTGCCAGCAGTAACCCCGGGACAGGCAACTACGAGCAGTACTTC.

This clonotype came up many times. This chain links TRBV2 with TRBJ1-1; D not certain. CDR1 is SNHLY, CDR2 FYNNEI, per germline. Trimming pared 8 bases from V and 6 bases from J, leaving 16 bases between. This CDR3 comprises 13 residues. CDR3 nucleotide sequence: TGTGCCAGCGGAAATCCCAGGAGGGCTGAAGCTTTCTTT. This sequence encodes CASGNPRRAEAFF.

This clonotype was recorded many times. The rearrangement joins TRBV5-1 to TRBJ2-7; tentative D call: TRBD1 (6 bases). V lost 4 bases and J 2 bases, leaving 13 bases between the germline ends. The CDR3 spans 14 residues. Germline-derived CDR1 and CDR2 are SGHRS and YFSETQ. The CDR3 sequence is CASSVGHGPYEQYF. The DNA of the CDR3 is TGCGCCAGCAGCGTGGGACACGGTCCCTACGAGCAGTACTTC.

This clonotype has at least ten counts. The V call is TRBV11-2, the J call TRBJ1-1, with 11 nucleotides matching TRBD1. After removal of 0 bases from V and 6 bases from J, the junction contained 6 bases not matched to a gene. Germline CDR1 and CDR2: SGHAT and FQNNGV. This CDR3 is 16 amino acids long. CDR3 coding DNA: TGTGCCAGCAGCTTAGATATGGGACAGGGGGGATCTGAAGCTTTCTTT. It encodes CASSLDMGQGGSEAFF.

The V gene is TRBV9, the J gene TRBJ1-1, with 7 bases aligning to TRBD1. CDR3 length equals 15 residues. V dropped 3 bases and J dropped 4; count of bases not matched to a gene: 9. Germline CDR1 SGDLS, CDR2 YYNGEE. Here the CDR3 DNA reads TGTGCCAGCAGCGAAACAGCCGACAGGGCCACTGAAGCTTTCTTT. Translating it yields CASSETADRATEAFF.

CDR3 protein: CATAGSSNTGELFF. In DNA, the CDR3 is TGTGCCACCGCGGGATCCTCGAACACCGGGGAGCTGTTTTTT. The chain is built from TRBV10-3 and TRBJ2-2; D may be TRBD2 (6 bases). CDR3 length: 14 amino acids. Trimming removed 10 bases from V and 0 bases from J, with 12 bases in between. The germline V gene has CDR1 ENHRY and CDR2 SYGVKD.

This chain links TRBV5-5 with TRBJ1-4; D possibly corresponds to TRBD1 (5 bases). Trimming cost V 0 bases and J 7 bases, with 10 bases left between them. The CDR3 sequence is 14 residues long. The germline CDR1 and CDR2 sequences are SGHKS and YYEKEE (reference sequence). DNA for the CDR3: TGTGCCAGCAGCTTGGAGGGGCGGACTGAAAAACTGTTTTTT. Its protein is CASSLEGRTEKLFF.

The gene calls are TRBV5-6 and TRBJ2-7; D may be TRBD2 (6 bases). V was cut by 2 bases and J by 5 bases, with 11 bases left in between. This CDR3 has 13 amino acids. The germline V gene encodes CDR1 SGHDT and CDR2 YYEEEE. The CDR3 DNA is TGTGCCAGCAGCTTCGGAGGGCCCAACGAGCAGTACTTC. Translation gives CASSFGGPNEQYF.

CDR3 bases: TGTGCCAGCAGTCCCGGAAACGGGATGGGGACTGAAGCTTTCTTT. Translated: CASSPGNGMGTEAFF. This chain joins TRBV28 and TRBJ1-1, with D hard to call. Germline CDR1 reads MDHEN; CDR2 reads SYDVKM. Trimming pared 5 bases from V and 5 bases from J, leaving 18 bases between. This CDR3 is 15 amino acids long.

This clonotype was found a few times. V gene TRBV12-3 or TRBV12-4 combines with J gene TRBJ1-1; 7 bases align to TRBD1. Trimming took 6 bases from V and 10 from J; bases not matched to a gene: 8. The CDR3 extends over 12 amino acids. The CDR3 DNA is TGTGCCAGCAGAATACGAAGGGGGCTAGCTTTCTTT. Translating it yields CASRIRRGLAFF.